This T cell receptor (beta chain) was identified during a study of cytomegalovirus exposure and HLA in healthy donors. General study findings and limits: Donors were assumed by presence/absence analyses to have roughly uniform sequencing depth. One variant, a missense change in DCLRE1C, was linked in a later analysis to TCR beta V- and J-gene trimming. High specificity and sensitivity for cytomegalovirus status were reported for the classifier.

This clone has a handful of counts. Antigen specificity is unknown. 13 Jbeta primers and 60 Vbeta primers were used for the PCR. Generated by immunoSEQ multiplex PCR, the TCRdb table keeps only in-frame clones and is missing some. The sample lists some 170,000 clones, about 9% occurring once. V shed 4 bases, J shed 1 base, and the junction held 6 bases outside the gene matches. This CDR3 has 16 amino acids. Germline CDR1 reads SGHAT; CDR2 reads FQNNGV. This chain uses TRBV11-2 with TRBJ2-2; TRBD1 aligns across 7 bases. This TCR came from a young woman in good health and CMV-seropositive. Specimen: PBMCs. The CDR3 reads CASSSPDRLNTGELFF. The CDR3 region has the DNA TGTGCCAGCAGCTCACCGGACAGGTTGAACACCGGGGAGCTGTTTTTT.